This TCR beta chain was found in a study of shared clonotypes between healthy human individuals. The study's findings and limits: The generation probabilities recorded for non-shared clonotypes fell below those of clonotypes shared by all four donors. Generally, naive subsets (rather than memory subsets) showed larger estimated richness.

With 4 bases removed from V and 10 bases from J, the gap between germline ends came to 20 bases. The CDR3 is made up of 14 amino acids. Germline loops: CDR1 SGDLS, CDR2 YYNGEE. With regard to this clone: Antigen unknown.

The assay used deep level. Methods used by the authors: Quality scores were absent from the junction-only immunoSEQ sequences, so filtering differed. Some clones are missing from TCRdb's copy, which holds only in-frame ones; the method was immunoSEQ multiplex PCR. V and J calls and clone size are given by that table; D and trimming were obtained from the DNA. The sample lists millions of clones; over 85% were seen once. The chain is built from TRBV9 and TRBJ1-2; D gene uncertain. Sequenced sample: naive CD4+ T cells sorted from blood. Sample subset: CD45RA+ positively selected. The receptor's source is a man aged 18-30 years in good health. The CDR3 nucleotides read TGTGCCAGCAGCCCTGCCGAGAAGCCCCATGCCTACACCTTC. As protein: CASSPAEKPHAYTF.